This T cell receptor (beta chain) emerged from a study of T-cell memory formation after mild COVID-19. Study-wide results and caveats: Clones that got smaller from day 15 to 85 had even CD4/CD8, while clones growing later tipped toward CD4+. CD4+ contracting clones were found mainly in CM and EM, and CD8+ ones in EMRA.

This clonotype has more than one count but fewer than ten. Its target is unknown. The V and J ends lost 4 bases and 1 base respectively, with 13 bases between them. This CDR3 region has 15 residues. Looked up from germline, CDR1 is SGHRS and CDR2 is YFSETQ. TCRdb reanalysed the 5' RACE reads using MiXCR and keeps one entry per CDR3 protein. The sample carries roughly 400,000 distinct CDR3 sequences, more than 15% recorded once. Sequenced sample: PBMCs or a T cell subset sorted from them (not recorded which). The J gene is TRBJ2-3, the V gene TRBV5-1; no reliable D call. The receptor was derived from a man aged 18 to 30 who had mild COVID-19 (a few samples of this study predate the infection). Cell type and time point are not known. In nucleotides, the CDR3 is TGCGCCAGCAGCCCGAACGGGCCACGCACAGATACGCAGTATTTT. This sequence encodes CASSPNGPRTDTQYF.